These T cell receptor beta chains were read from a single sample in a study of OX40 agonist ivuxolimab in advanced cancers. Assay used: immunoSEQ multiplex PCR; TCRdb lists only in-frame clones, some missing. The sample lists over 60,000 clones; 80% to 90% were seen once. The sample consisted of CD4+ or CD8+ T cells sorted from blood, taken in a trial of the OX40 agonist ivuxolimab. The receptor set was obtained from an adult with an advanced solid tumor such as melanoma, head and neck, liver or kidney cancer. Both conserved end residues are part of each CDR3. The D gene is left open where the match is weak. Clone size is stated in some rows and not others, as once, few, many or a class when expanded.

j_gene	len	abundance	v_gene	d_gene	CDR3nt	CDR3aa
TRBJ1-1	13	-	TRBV27	-	TGTGCCAGCAGTTTATTTGTTCACGGTGAAGCTTTCTTT	CASSLFVHGEAFF
TRBJ2-1	18	once	TRBV21-1	-	TGTGCCAGCAGCAAAGCGCTGGTAGCGGGGGGGCTCTACAATGAGCAGTTCTTC	CASSKALVAGGLYNEQFF
TRBJ2-5	11	-	TRBV6-1	-	TGTGCCAGCAGCTACCAGGAGACCCAGTACTTC	CASSYQETQYF
TRBJ1-1	15	-	TRBV6-5	-	TGTGCCAGCAGTTACTCGAGGACGGGGGACACTGAAGCTTTCTTT	CASSYSRTGDTEAFF
TRBJ2-1	16	-	TRBV7-9	-	TGTGCCAGCAGCTTAGCGTCTAGGGGGTTCTACAATGAGCAGTTCTTC	CASSLASRGFYNEQFF
TRBJ2-1	17	-	TRBV18	-	TGTGCCAGCTCACCCCCCTTGGGGGCTAGCTCCTACAATGAGCAGTTCTTC	CASSPPLGASSYNEQFF
TRBJ2-3	15	-	TRBV18	TRBD2	TGTGCCAGCTCACCACAATCTAGCGGCTCTGATACGCAGTATTTT	CASSPQSSGSDTQYF
TRBJ2-1	13	-	TRBV6-1	-	TGTGCCAGCACTCTCCGGGACAACAATGAGCAGTTCTTC	CASTLRDNNEQFF
TRBJ2-3	13	-	TRBV10-3	-	TGTGCCATCAGTGACGGCGGGGCGGATACGCAGTATTTT	CAISDGGADTQYF
TRBJ2-4	14	few	TRBV5-1	-	TGCGCCAGCAGCTTGGACAGGGTCATAAACATTCAGTACTTC	CASSLDRVINIQYF
TRBJ1-6	17	medium-sized	TRBV5-5	-	TGTGCCAGCAGCTCGGGCCGGGGTATCGATGGGAATTCACCCCTCCACTTT	CASSSGRGIDGNSPLHF
TRBJ2-7	13	-	TRBV10-2	-	TGCGCCAGCAGCTCGGCGGGATCCTACGAGCAGTACTTC	CASSSAGSYEQYF
TRBJ1-2	12	once	TRBV2	-	TGTGCCAGCAGTGGACTATCTTATGGCTACACCTTC	CASSGLSYGYTF
TRBJ1-3	13	-	TRBV4-3	-	TGCGCCAGCAGCCAGAACAGGGAAAACACCATATATTTT	CASSQNRENTIYF
TRBJ2-3	15	-	TRBV5-8	TRBD2	TGTGCCAGCAGCTTCGGGACTAGCGGGAGGGATACGCAGTATTTT	CASSFGTSGRDTQYF
TRBJ2-7	15	-	TRBV7-2	TRBD2	TGTGCCAGCAGCTCAGTCCCGGGACTAGTAAACGAGCAGTACTTC	CASSSVPGLVNEQYF
TRBJ2-7	12	-	TRBV5-1	-	TGCGCCAGCAGCCGCGGGTCCTACGAGCAGTACTTC	CASSRGSYEQYF
TRBJ2-7	14	-	TRBV30	TRBD1	TGTGCCTGGAGTGTACCAGGGGGCGTCTACGAGCAGTACTTC	CAWSVPGGVYEQYF
TRBJ1-1	13	-	TRBV5-5	-	TGTGCCAGCAGCTTGCAGGGAACCACTGAAGCTTTCTTT	CASSLQGTTEAFF
TRBJ2-5	18	-	TRBV19	TRBD2	TGTGCCAGTAGTGCTCGACTAGCGGGAGAAGGAGGTCAAGAGACCCAGTACTTC	CASSARLAGEGGQETQYF
TRBJ2-1	13	-	TRBV9	-	TGTGCCAGCAGCGTAGGAGGAGGGAATGAGCAGTTCTTC	CASSVGGGNEQFF
TRBJ1-3	14	-	TRBV7-9	TRBD1	TGTGCCAGCAGCCCGGGGACAGCTGGAAACACCATATATTTT	CASSPGTAGNTIYF
TRBJ2-3	16	-	TRBV27	TRBD2	TGTGCCAGCAGTTTAACTGGCCTAGCGGCAACAGATACGCAGTATTTT	CASSLTGLAATDTQYF
TRBJ1-5	18	once	TRBV28	-	TGTGCCAGCAGTATCCTCCAGTGGACAGCGTATAGCAATCAGCCCCAGCATTTT	CASSILQWTAYSNQPQHF
TRBJ2-7	14	-	TRBV27	TRBD2	TGTGCCAGCAGTTTTAGCGGGACAACATACGAGCAGTACTTC	CASSFSGTTYEQYF
TRBJ2-3	19	-	TRBV9	-	TGTGCCAGCAGCGCGCGGGCCTCGACCGGGACCTACAGCACAGATACGCAGTATTTT	CASSARASTGTYSTDTQYF
TRBJ1-2	13	-	TRBV19	-	TGTGCCAGTGAAACGAGGGGTTCGGGTGGCTACACCTTC	CASETRGSGGYTF
TRBJ2-5	16	-	TRBV7-6	TRBD1	TGTGCCAGCAGCCGGGCTCCGACAGGGGTAGGGGAGACCCAGTACTTC	CASSRAPTGVGETQYF
TRBJ2-1	15	-	TRBV6-5	-	TGTGCCAGCAGTCCGAGCTTTAGCTCCTACAATGAGCAGTTCTTC	CASSPSFSSYNEQFF
TRBJ2-7	14	-	TRBV5-5	-	TGTGCCAGCAGCTTGTTAGAGAAGTCCTACGAGCAGTACTTC	CASSLLEKSYEQYF
TRBJ1-2	14	-	TRBV6-5	-	TGTGCCAGCAGGGGACATGGGGAGACCTATGGCTACACCTTC	CASRGHGETYGYTF
TRBJ2-3	17	-	TRBV9	TRBD2	TGTGCCAGCAGCGAAATAGCGGTAGCGGGAGGAGGAGATACGCAGTATTTT	CASSEIAVAGGGDTQYF
TRBJ2-7	14	-	TRBV7-2	-	TGTGCCAGCAGCTTAAGTTACTTCCCGGGTGAGCAGTACTTC	CASSLSYFPGEQYF
TRBJ2-5	16	-	TRBV4-1	-	TGCGCCAGCAGCCAAGAGGGCCCGGGGCGAGGGGAGATCCAGTACTTC	CASSQEGPGRGEIQYF
TRBJ1-3	14	-	TRBV5-1	-	TGCGCCAGCAGCCCGTTAGAGATCGGAAACACCATATATTTT	CASSPLEIGNTIYF
TRBJ1-2	14	-	TRBV6-6	TRBD1	TGTGCCAGCAGGTACGGGACAGGGGCATATGGCTACACCTTC	CASRYGTGAYGYTF
TRBJ2-1	17	once	TRBV7-2	-	TGTGCCAGCAGCCCAGAAGGTGCCCTGGCGCCCTACAATGAGCAGTTCTTC	CASSPEGALAPYNEQFF
TRBJ1-5	15	-	TRBV5-1	-	TGCGCCAGCAGCCGTACAGGGAGGAGCAATCAGCCCCAGCATTTT	CASSRTGRSNQPQHF
TRBJ2-1	14	-	TRBV7-9	TRBD1	TGTGCCAGCAGCTTAGGGACAGGGTTCGATGAGCAGTTCTTC	CASSLGTGFDEQFF
TRBJ2-1	13	-	TRBV30	TRBD1	TGTGCCTGGGCAGGGGGCTCTTACAATGAGCAGTTCTTC	CAWAGGSYNEQFF
TRBJ1-1	15	-	TRBV27	TRBD1	TGTGCCAGCAGTCACGCAGCGGCAGGGGGCCATCAAGCTTTCTTT	CASSHAAAGGHQAFF
TRBJ1-2	15	-	TRBV7-3	TRBD1	TGTGCCAGCAGCTTAATTGGTGGCAGGGGGCACGGCTACACCTTC	CASSLIGGRGHGYTF
TRBJ2-2	16	medium-sized	TRBV2	TRBD1	TGTGCCAGCAGTGAACAGGGGGTCCGGAACACCGGGGAGCTGTTTTTT	CASSEQGVRNTGELFF
TRBJ1-2	15	-	TRBV19	TRBD1	TGTGCCAGTAGTACAACAGGGGTAGGAGACTATGGCTACACCTTC	CASSTTGVGDYGYTF
TRBJ1-6	15	-	TRBV4-1	-	TGCGCCAGCAGCCAAGATGGCAGGGTGAGTTCACCCCTCCACTTT	CASSQDGRVSSPLHF